These 3 T cell receptor beta chains came from one sample sequenced in a study of blood T cells in healthy people across ages. Combining a sample-barcoded 5' primer with a J-beta primer mix, a second PCR ran for roughly 7 to 12 cycles. One entry per CDR3 protein, called by TCRdb with MiXCR from the 5' RACE reads. The table shows about a million distinct CDR3 sequences, with roughly 50% occurring only once. Sequencing input: blood. The receptors stem from a man aged 30-40 years in good health.

This clonotype came up many times. The chain joins TRBV29-1 to TRBJ2-7; TRBD2 matches 7 bases. Germline trimming cut 2 bases from V and 3 bases from J; bases unmatched to any gene: 7. From germline, CDR1 is SQVTM and CDR2 ANQGSEA. CDR3 length equals 14 residues. The CDR3 sequence: CSVEKAGVRYEQYF. In nucleotides, the CDR3 is TGCAGCGTTGAAAAGGCGGGGGTGCGCTACGAGCAGTACTTC.

This clonotype was seen once. V gene TRBV30 combines with J gene TRBJ2-7; D may be TRBD1 (6 bases). Germline V gene lookup returns CDR1 GTSNPN and CDR2 SVGIG (reference sequence). V was clipped by 0 bases and J by 3 bases, with 15 bases between them. This CDR3 region has 15 residues. CDR3 sequence (DNA): TGTGCCTGGAGTGTACGAAGCAGGGGAATCTACGAGCAGTACTTC. This gives the protein CAWSVRSRGIYEQYF. Full variable domain (outside the CDR3, taken from reference TRBV30 and TRBJ2-7): SQTIHQWPATLVQPVGSPLSLECTVEGTSNPNLYWYRQAAGRGLQLLFYSVGIGQISSEVPQNLSASRPQDRQFILSSKKLLLSDSGFYLCAWSVRSRGIYEQYFGPGTRLTVT.

This clonotype was counted a few times. The rearrangement links TRBV2 to TRBJ2-6; TRBD1 aligns across 7 bases. V was pared by 8 bases and J by 5 bases, with 6 bases of the junction left unmatched. CDR1 is SNHLY, CDR2 FYNNEI, per germline. This CDR3 has 14 amino acids. CDR3 sequence: CASYRDRRANVLTF. CDR3 DNA: TGTGCCAGCTACCGGGACAGAAGGGCCAACGTCCTGACTTTC. Variable domain in full (rest from reference TRBV2 and TRBJ2-6): EPEVTQTPSHQVTQMGQEVILRCVPISNHLYFYWYRQILGQKVEFLVSFYNNEISEKSEIFDDQFSVERPDGSNFTLKIRSTKLEDSAMYFCASYRDRRANVLTFGAGSRLTVL.